A selection of T cell receptor beta chains follows, all from one sample in a study of blood T cell repertoires in COVID-19. Repertoires were generated with immunoSEQ multiplex PCR, while TCRdb's copy carries only in-frame clones and drops some. This table has roughly 260,000 clones, about 88% appearing once. Sequences were obtained from peripheral blood. The receptor source for this set is a man in his 60s who had recovered from COVID-19. Each CDR3 is given with its conserved first and last residue. The D gene is left open where the match is weak. Expanded clones are given a class, and other clones once, few, many or no size at all.

V: TRBV19; size: .; J: TRBJ1-4; D: .; CDR3: CASSIYGSGEKLFF; DNA: TGTGCCAGTAGTATTTACGGAAGCGGCGAAAAACTGTTTTTT
V: TRBV10-3; size: .; J: TRBJ1-6; D: TRBD1; CDR3: CAISVGQGAWSPLHF; DNA: TGTGCCATCAGTGTAGGGCAGGGGGCTTGGTCACCCCTCCACTTT
V: TRBV27; size: .; J: TRBJ1-6; D: .; CDR3: CASSLTADNSPLHF; DNA: TGTGCCAGCAGTCTGACAGCTGATAATTCACCCCTCCACTTT
V: TRBV4-2; size: .; J: TRBJ2-1; D: TRBD2; CDR3: CASSQSGTGGTEQFF; DNA: TGTGCCAGCAGCCAGTCCGGGACGGGGGGAACGGAGCAGTTCTTC
V: TRBV6-4; size: .; J: TRBJ2-3; D: .; CDR3: CASSVTGTPTDTQYF; DNA: TGTGCCAGCAGCGTGACCGGGACACCGACAGATACGCAGTATTTT
V: TRBV7-6; size: few; J: TRBJ1-5; D: .; CDR3: CASSLGTQVSNQPQHF; DNA: TGTGCCAGCAGTCTAGGGACACAAGTTAGCAATCAGCCCCAGCATTTT
V: TRBV6-5; size: few; J: TRBJ2-2; D: TRBD2; CDR3: CASTPGGINTGELFF; DNA: TGTGCCAGCACCCCGGGGGGGATTAACACCGGGGAGCTGTTTTTT
V: TRBV9; size: .; J: TRBJ2-7; D: TRBD2; CDR3: CASSVGLAGGYEQYF; DNA: TGTGCCAGCAGCGTGGGTTTAGCGGGGGGCTACGAGCAGTACTTC
V: TRBV15; size: .; J: TRBJ2-3; D: TRBD2; CDR3: CATSRGLAGATDTQYF; DNA: TGTGCCACCAGCAGGGGACTAGCGGGGGCGACAGATACGCAGTATTTT
V: TRBV5-1; size: .; J: TRBJ2-5; D: TRBD1; CDR3: CASSLGDRGLVETQYF; DNA: TGCGCCAGCAGCCTCGGGGACAGGGGGCTCGTGGAGACCCAGTACTTC
V: TRBV5-1; size: .; J: TRBJ2-3; D: .; CDR3: CASSLSRDTQYF; DNA: TGCGCCAGCAGCTTATCCCGGGATACGCAGTATTTT
V: TRBV9; size: once; J: TRBJ1-2; D: .; CDR3: CASTLLGASYGYTF; DNA: TGTGCCAGCACTTTACTTGGGGCAAGCTATGGCTACACCTTC
V: TRBV27; size: .; J: TRBJ2-2; D: TRBD1; CDR3: CASSSLTGLTGELFF; DNA: TGTGCCAGCAGTTCTTTGACAGGGTTGACCGGGGAGCTGTTTTTT
V: TRBV6-5; size: .; J: TRBJ2-5; D: TRBD1; CDR3: CAREVVRGPQETQYF; DNA: TGTGCCAGAGAAGTTGTAAGGGGGCCACAAGAGACCCAGTACTTC
V: TRBV2; size: .; J: TRBJ2-7; D: TRBD1; CDR3: CASSPDRRAYEQYF; DNA: TGTGCCAGCAGTCCGGACAGGCGGGCCTACGAGCAGTACTTC
V: TRBV10-2; size: .; J: TRBJ2-1; D: TRBD2; CDR3: CASSAAGGHEQFF; DNA: TGCGCCAGCAGTGCCGCGGGGGGGCATGAGCAGTTCTTC
V: TRBV7-3; size: .; J: TRBJ2-1; D: TRBD1; CDR3: CASSRPGGEQFF; DNA: TGTGCCAGCAGCCGTCCAGGGGGTGAGCAGTTCTTC
V: TRBV5-1; size: once; J: TRBJ1-1; D: .; CDR3: CASSSGRGDTEAFF; DNA: TGCGCCAGCAGCTCAGGGCGTGGGGACACTGAAGCTTTCTTT
V: TRBV7-2; size: .; J: TRBJ2-3; D: TRBD2; CDR3: CASSGLAGGPARDTQYF; DNA: TGTGCCAGCAGCGGACTAGCGGGGGGGCCTGCTCGGGATACGCAGTATTTT
V: TRBV6-5; size: .; J: TRBJ2-1; D: .; CDR3: CASSYGSESSYNEQFF; DNA: TGTGCCAGCAGTTACGGTAGCGAAAGCTCCTACAATGAGCAGTTCTTC
V: TRBV15; size: .; J: TRBJ1-2; D: TRBD1; CDR3: CATSPDRSDGYTF; DNA: TGTGCCACCAGCCCGGACAGGTCCGATGGCTACACCTTC
V: TRBV10-3; size: .; J: TRBJ1-2; D: TRBD1; CDR3: CAISDPIPGQGYGYTF; DNA: TGTGCCATCAGTGACCCCATCCCCGGACAGGGCTATGGCTACACCTTC
V: TRBV5-5; size: .; J: TRBJ2-2; D: TRBD1; CDR3: CASSQTGSFTGELFF; DNA: TGTGCCAGCAGCCAGACAGGGTCCTTTACCGGGGAGCTGTTTTTT
V: TRBV5-1; size: .; J: TRBJ1-1; D: .; CDR3: CASSPRWGSTEAFF; DNA: TGCGCCAGCAGCCCACGGTGGGGCTCCACTGAAGCTTTCTTT
V: TRBV5-1; size: .; J: TRBJ2-1; D: TRBD2; CDR3: CASSPMGLAASYNEQFF; DNA: TGCGCCAGCAGCCCGATGGGACTAGCGGCATCCTACAATGAGCAGTTCTTC
V: TRBV18; size: .; J: TRBJ2-7; D: .; CDR3: CASTPRVGGSSYEQYF; DNA: TGTGCCAGCACCCCCCGAGTCGGGGGAAGCTCCTACGAGCAGTACTTC
V: TRBV5-5; size: .; J: TRBJ1-1; D: .; CDR3: CASSFWGEESTEAFF; DNA: TGTGCCAGCAGCTTTTGGGGGGAAGAGAGCACTGAAGCTTTCTTT
V: TRBV2; size: once; J: TRBJ2-3; D: TRBD1; CDR3: CAGGTGHTDTQYF; DNA: TGTGCCGGAGGGACAGGGCACACAGATACGCAGTATTTT